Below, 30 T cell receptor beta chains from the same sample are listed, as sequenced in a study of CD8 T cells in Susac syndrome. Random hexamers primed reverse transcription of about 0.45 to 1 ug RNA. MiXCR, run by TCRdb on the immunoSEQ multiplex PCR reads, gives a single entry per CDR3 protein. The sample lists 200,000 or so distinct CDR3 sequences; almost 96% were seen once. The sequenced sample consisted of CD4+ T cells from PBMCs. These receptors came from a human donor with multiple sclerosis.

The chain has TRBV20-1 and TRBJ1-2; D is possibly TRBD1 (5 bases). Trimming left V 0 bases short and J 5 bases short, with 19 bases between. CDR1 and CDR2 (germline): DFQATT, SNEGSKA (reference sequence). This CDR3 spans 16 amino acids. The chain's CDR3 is CSARDLMGGDLYGYTF. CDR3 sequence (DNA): TGCAGTGCTAGAGATCTTATGGGGGGTGACCTATATGGCTACACCTTC.

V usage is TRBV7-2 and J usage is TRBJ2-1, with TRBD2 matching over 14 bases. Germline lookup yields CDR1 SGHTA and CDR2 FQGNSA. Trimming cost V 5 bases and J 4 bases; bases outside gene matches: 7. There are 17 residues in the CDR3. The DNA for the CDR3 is TGTGCCAGCAGCCCCAGAGGGACTAGCGGGGGATACAATGAGCAGTTCTTC. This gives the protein CASSPRGTSGGYNEQFF.

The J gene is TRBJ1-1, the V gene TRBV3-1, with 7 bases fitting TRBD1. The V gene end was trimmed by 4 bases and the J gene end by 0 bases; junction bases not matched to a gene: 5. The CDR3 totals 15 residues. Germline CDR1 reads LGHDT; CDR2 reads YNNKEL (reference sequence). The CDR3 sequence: CASSLRTGLNTEAFF. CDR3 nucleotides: TGTGCCAGCAGCCTCCGGACAGGCCTGAACACTGAAGCTTTCTTT.

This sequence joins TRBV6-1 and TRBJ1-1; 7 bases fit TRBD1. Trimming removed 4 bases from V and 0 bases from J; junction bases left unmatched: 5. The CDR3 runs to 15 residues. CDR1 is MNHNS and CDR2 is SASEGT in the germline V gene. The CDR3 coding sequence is TGTGCCAGCAGTGCCACAGGGGTAATGAACACTGAAGCTTTCTTT. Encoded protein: CASSATGVMNTEAFF.

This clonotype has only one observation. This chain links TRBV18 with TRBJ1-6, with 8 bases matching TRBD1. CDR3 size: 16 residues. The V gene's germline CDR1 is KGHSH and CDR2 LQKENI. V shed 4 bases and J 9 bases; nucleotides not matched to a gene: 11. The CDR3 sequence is CASSRQDRVSGSPLHF. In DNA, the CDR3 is TGTGCCAGCTCACGACAGGACAGGGTGTCGGGTTCACCCCTCCACTTT.

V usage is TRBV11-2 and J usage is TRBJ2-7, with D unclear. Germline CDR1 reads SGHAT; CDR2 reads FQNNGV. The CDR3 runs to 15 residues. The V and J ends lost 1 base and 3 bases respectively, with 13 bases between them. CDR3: CASSLGWANDYEQYF. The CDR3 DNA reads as TGTGCCAGCAGCTTAGGGTGGGCAAATGACTACGAGCAGTACTTC.

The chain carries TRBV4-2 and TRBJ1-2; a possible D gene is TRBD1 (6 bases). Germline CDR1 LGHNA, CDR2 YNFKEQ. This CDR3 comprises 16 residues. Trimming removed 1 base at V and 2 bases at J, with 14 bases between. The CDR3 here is CASSQVGADRNYGYTF. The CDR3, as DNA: TGTGCCAGCAGCCAAGTGGGTGCGGACAGAAACTATGGCTACACCTTC.

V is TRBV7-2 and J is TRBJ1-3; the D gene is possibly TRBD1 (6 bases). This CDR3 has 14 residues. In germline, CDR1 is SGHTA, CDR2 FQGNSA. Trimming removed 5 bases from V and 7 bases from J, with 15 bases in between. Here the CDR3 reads CASSAKWGLNTIYF. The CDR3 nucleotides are TGTGCCAGCAGCGCCAAATGGGGGCTCAACACCATATATTTT.

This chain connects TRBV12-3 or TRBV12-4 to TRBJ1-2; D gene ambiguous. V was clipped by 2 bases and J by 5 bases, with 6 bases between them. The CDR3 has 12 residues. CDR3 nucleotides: TGTGCCAGCAGTTTAACCGGGTATGGCTACACCTTC. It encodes CASSLTGYGYTF.

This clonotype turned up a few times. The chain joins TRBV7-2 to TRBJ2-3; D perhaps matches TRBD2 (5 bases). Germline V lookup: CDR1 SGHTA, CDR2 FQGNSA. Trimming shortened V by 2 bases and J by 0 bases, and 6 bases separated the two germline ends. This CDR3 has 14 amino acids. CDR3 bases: TGTGCCAGCAGCTTAAGGACTAGCACAGATACGCAGTATTTT. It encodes CASSLRTSTDTQYF.

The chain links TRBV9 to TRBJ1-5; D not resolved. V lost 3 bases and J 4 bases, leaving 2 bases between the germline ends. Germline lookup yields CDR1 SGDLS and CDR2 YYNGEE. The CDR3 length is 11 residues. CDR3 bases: TGTGCCAGCAGCGCAAATCAGCCCCAGCATTTT. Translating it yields CASSANQPQHF.

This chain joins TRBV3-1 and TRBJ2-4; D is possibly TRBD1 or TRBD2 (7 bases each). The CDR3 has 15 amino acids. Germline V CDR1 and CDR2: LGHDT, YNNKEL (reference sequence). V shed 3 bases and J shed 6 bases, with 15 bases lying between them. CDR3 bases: TGTGCCAGCAGCCAGGGAGGGGGCGCGGGAAACATTCAGTACTTC. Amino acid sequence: CASSQGGGAGNIQYF.

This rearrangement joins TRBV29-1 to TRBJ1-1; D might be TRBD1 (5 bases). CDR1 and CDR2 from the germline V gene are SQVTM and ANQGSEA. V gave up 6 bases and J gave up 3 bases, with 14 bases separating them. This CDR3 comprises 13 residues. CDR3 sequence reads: CSVLDIRDTEAFF. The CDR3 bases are TGCAGCGTCCTGGACATCCGGGACACTGAAGCTTTCTTT.

CDR3 nucleotide sequence: TGTGCCACAGCTACCGCGGGCCGGCCTGGTACAGATACGCAGTATTTT. Protein product: CATATAGRPGTDTQYF. This rearrangement joins TRBV6-5 to TRBJ2-3; D may be TRBD2 (5 bases). V was shortened by 10 bases and J by 3 bases, with 23 bases between the two germline ends. CDR3 length: 16 amino acids. In germline, CDR1 is MNHEY, CDR2 SVGAGI.

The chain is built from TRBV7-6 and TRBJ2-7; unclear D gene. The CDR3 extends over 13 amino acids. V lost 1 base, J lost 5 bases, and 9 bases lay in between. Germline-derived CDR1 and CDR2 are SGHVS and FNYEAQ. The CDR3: CASSLVNTDEQYF. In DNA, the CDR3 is TGTGCCAGCAGCTTAGTGAACACCGACGAGCAGTACTTC.

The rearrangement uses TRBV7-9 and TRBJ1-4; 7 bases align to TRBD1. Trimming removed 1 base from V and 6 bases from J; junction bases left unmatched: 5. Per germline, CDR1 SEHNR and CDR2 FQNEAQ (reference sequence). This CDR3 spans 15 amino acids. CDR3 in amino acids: CASSLGRTGDEKLFF. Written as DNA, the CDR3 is TGTGCCAGCAGCTTAGGTCGAACAGGGGATGAAAAACTGTTTTTT.

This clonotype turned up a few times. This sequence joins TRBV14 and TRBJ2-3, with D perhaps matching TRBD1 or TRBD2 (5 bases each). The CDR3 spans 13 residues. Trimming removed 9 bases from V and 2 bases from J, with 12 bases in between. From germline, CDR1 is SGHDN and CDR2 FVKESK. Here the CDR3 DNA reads TGTGCCAGTAAACTAGGGACCACAGATACGCAGTATTTT. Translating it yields CASKLGTTDTQYF.

CDR3 DNA sequence: TGCAGCGTTGATATCCCCCCACTGGGAGCTTTCTTT. It translates to CSVDIPPLGAFF. The gene calls are TRBV29-1 and TRBJ1-1; D unclear. This CDR3 comprises 12 residues. Germline loops: CDR1 SQVTM, CDR2 ANQGSEA. The germline V and J ends were trimmed by 3 bases and 10 bases, with 15 bases remaining between them.

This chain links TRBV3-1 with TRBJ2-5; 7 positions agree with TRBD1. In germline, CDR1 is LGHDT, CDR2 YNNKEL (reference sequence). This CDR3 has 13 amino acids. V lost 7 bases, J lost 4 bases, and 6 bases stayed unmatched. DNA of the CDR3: TGTGCCAGCACCTGGACAGGTGGAGAGACCCAGTACTTC. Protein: CASTWTGGETQYF.

The CDR3 sequence: CASSLAGPLYEQYF. For the CDR3, the DNA is TGCGCCAGCAGCTTGGCAGGGCCGCTCTACGAGCAGTACTTC. The chain recombines TRBV5-1 with TRBJ2-7; maybe TRBD1 (5 bases). Germline V gene lookup returns CDR1 SGHRS and CDR2 YFSETQ. V was trimmed by 0 bases and J by 3 bases, leaving 10 bases between them. This CDR3 spans 14 amino acids.

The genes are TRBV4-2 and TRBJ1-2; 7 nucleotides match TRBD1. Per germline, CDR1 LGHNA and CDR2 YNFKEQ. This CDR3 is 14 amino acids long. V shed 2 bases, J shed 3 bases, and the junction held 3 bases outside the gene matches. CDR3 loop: CASSQSGTDYGYTF. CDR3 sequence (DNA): TGTGCCAGCAGCCAATCCGGGACAGACTATGGCTACACCTTC.

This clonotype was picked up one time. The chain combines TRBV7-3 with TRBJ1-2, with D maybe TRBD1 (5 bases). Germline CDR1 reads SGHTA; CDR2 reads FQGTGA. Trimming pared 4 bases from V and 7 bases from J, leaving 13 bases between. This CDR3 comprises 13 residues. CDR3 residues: CASSYGGGRGYTF. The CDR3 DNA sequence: TGTGCCAGCAGCTACGGGGGTGGTCGTGGCTACACCTTC. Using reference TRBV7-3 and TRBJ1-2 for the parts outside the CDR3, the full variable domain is GAGVSQTPSNKVTEKGKYVELRCDPISGHTALYWYRQSLGQGPEFLIYFQGTGAADDSGLPNDRFFAVRPEGSVSTLKIQRTERGDSAVYLCASSYGGGRGYTFGSGTRLTVV.

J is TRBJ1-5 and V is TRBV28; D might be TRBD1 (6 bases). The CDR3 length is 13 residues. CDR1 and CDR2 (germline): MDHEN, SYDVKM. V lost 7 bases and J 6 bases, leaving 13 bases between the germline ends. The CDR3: CASTPHRVQPQHF. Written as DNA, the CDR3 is TGTGCCAGCACCCCCCACAGGGTTCAGCCCCAGCATTTT.

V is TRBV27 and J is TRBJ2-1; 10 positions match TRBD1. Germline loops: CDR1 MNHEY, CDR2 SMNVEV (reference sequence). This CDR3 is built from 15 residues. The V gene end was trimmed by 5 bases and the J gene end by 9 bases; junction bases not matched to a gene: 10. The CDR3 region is CASSLLGQGGIEQFF. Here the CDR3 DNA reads TGTGCCAGCAGTCTTCTAGGACAGGGGGGTATTGAGCAGTTCTTC.

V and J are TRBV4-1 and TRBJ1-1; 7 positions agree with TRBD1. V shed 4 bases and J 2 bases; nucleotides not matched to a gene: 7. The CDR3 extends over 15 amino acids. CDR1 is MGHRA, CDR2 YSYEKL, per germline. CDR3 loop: CASSLRRQGNTEAFF. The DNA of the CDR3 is TGCGCCAGCAGCCTTCGGAGACAGGGTAACACTGAAGCTTTCTTT.

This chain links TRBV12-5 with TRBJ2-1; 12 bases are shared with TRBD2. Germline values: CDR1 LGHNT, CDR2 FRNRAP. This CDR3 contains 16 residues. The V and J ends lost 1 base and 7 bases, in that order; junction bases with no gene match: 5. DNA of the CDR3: TGTGCTAGTGGTTTGGCGCTAGCGGGGGGGCCGAATGAGCAGTTCTTC. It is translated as CASGLALAGGPNEQFF.

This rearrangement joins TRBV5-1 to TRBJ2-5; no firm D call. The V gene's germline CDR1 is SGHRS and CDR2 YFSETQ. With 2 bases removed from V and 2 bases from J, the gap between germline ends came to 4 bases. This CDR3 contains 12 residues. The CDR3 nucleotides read TGCGCCAGCAGCTTTCAGCAAGAGACCCAGTACTTC. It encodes CASSFQQETQYF.

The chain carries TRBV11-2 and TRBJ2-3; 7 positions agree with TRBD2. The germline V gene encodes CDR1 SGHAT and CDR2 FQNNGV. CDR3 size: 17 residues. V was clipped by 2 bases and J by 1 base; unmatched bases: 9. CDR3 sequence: CASSLPPGSGGTDTQYF. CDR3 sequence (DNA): TGTGCCAGCAGCTTACCACCGGGGAGCGGGGGCACAGATACGCAGTATTTT.

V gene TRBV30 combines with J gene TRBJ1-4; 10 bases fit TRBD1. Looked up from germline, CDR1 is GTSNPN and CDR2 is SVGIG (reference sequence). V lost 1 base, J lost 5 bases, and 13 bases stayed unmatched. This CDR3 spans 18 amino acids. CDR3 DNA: TGTGCCTGGAGTGATGGGACAGGGGCCCACAGAGGGAATGAAAAACTGTTTTTT. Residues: CAWSDGTGAHRGNEKLFF.

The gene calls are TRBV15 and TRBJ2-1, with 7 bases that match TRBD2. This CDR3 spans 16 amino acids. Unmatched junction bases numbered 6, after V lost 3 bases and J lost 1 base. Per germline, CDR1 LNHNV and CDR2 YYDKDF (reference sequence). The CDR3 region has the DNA TGTGCCACCAGCAGGGCCACGGGGGGTTCCTACAATGAGCAGTTCTTC. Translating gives CATSRATGGSYNEQFF.